One TCR beta chain is described in this entry. Its antigen is still unknown. Base qualities were left out, and no much larger clone turns up one base away. RNA was extracted using the RNeasy kit, and roughly 0.45 to 1 microgram was reverse transcribed with random hexamers. The immunoSEQ multiplex PCR assay, covering 54 Vbeta and 13 Jbeta segments, was used to amplify TCR beta CDR3 regions. PCR amplification bias was corrected by using a synthetic template baseline for primer optimization and computational correction. In the source study's methods: Reads were annotated to V, D and J genes according to IMGT and were analyzed with immunoSEQ Analyzer, with only productive sequences retained. To calculate clonality, Shannon entropy was normalized by log2 of the number of productive unique sequences and then subtracted from one. Public and private clones were assessed among the 100 most prevalent clones of each patient and control. A clone was defined as Susac-specific if it was absent from the healthy and MS cohorts, from some 1,100 published viral clones and from other ImmuneACCESS disease sequences. TCRdb redid the processing of the public reads, applying fastp at Q25 and MiXCR, and retained in-frame beta chains. One record per CDR3 amino acid sequence lists the most common genes and DNA. TCRdb, not the authors, supplied the V and J calls. The sample profile shows 170,000 or so distinct CDR3 sequences; roughly 95% of them were found once. Of the sample, 0.15% to 0.2% is held by the ten largest clones.

Peripheral blood CD8+ and CD4+ T cells from healthy donors, Susac syndrome patients and multiple sclerosis patients were profiled using high-throughput TCR beta sequencing. Multiple sclerosis controls were treatment-naive patients with stable or active relapsing-remitting disease fulfilling revised McDonald criteria. CD8+ TEMRA cells were enriched by FACS, while bulk CD8+ and CD4+ T cells were purified by magnetic negative isolation. Blood was collected in EDTA tubes and processed within 24 hours, with PBMCs isolated through density gradient centrifugation. PBMCs destined for TCR sequencing were cryopreserved in liquid nitrogen and later thawed in a 37 °C water bath. Purity of sorted or isolated CD4+, CD8+ and CD8+ TEMRA cells was at least 90%. The record originates from a study of CD8 T cells in Susac syndrome (dated by TCRdb to the late 2010s). General notes on the study: The study used repertoire sequencing to test whether antigen drove CD8+ T cell activation and differentiation in Susac syndrome. The clonality of the CD8+ T cell repertoire was compared across over 10 healthy donors, around 14 Susac syndrome patients and under 18 multiple sclerosis patients.

Germline trimming amounts to 2 bases on V and 5 bases on J, with 7 as the count of junction bases outside the gene matches. From the cysteine through the phenylalanine, the CDR3 covers 15 amino acids. Just the 45-base CDR3 DNA is kept, in frame starting at base 1. The germline V gene encodes CDR1 GTSNPN and CDR2 SVGIG (reference sequence). The paper as a whole reports these results and caveats: The number of individuals in the TCR sequencing and HLA analysis was acknowledged as relatively small.

The rearranged chain carries TRBV30 and TRBJ2-1, with 9 bases in between that match TRBD1. Material for sequencing was CD8+ T cells from PBMCs. This receptor was identified in a human donor with multiple sclerosis. The CDR3 in this case is CAWSRGTGIHNEQFF. The DNA sequence follows: TGTGCCTGGAGTAGGGGGACAGGGATCCACAATGAGCAGTTCTTC.